This is a list of T cell receptor beta chains from one sample in a study of cytomegalovirus exposure and HLA in healthy donors. Sequencing used immunoSEQ multiplex PCR; TCRdb keeps in-frame clones, though not all of them. The profile shows fewer than 200,000 clones, approximately 79% of them singletons. The specimen was PBMCs. Receptors originate from a man in his sixties in good health and CMV-seronegative. Both conserved end residues are part of each CDR3. D genes are given only for firm matches. Size values are once, few and many counts, or a class for expanded clones, and some rows have none.

J gene	V gene	D gene	clone size	CDR3 protein	CDR3 DNA
TRBJ1-3	TRBV28	TRBD1	few	CASSFQGQKGNTIYF	TGTGCCAGCAGTTTCCAGGGACAGAAGGGAAACACCATATATTTT
TRBJ2-6	TRBV25-1	-	-	CASSSGNSGANVLTF	TGTGCCAGCAGTTCGGGAAACTCTGGGGCCAACGTCCTGACTTTC
TRBJ2-3	TRBV28	TRBD2	few	CASRVAGGTDTQYF	TGTGCCAGCAGGGTAGCGGGGGGCACAGATACGCAGTATTTT
TRBJ2-5	TRBV5-1	-	-	CASSLLGGMAPGTQYF	TGCGCCAGCAGCTTGCTTGGCGGGATGGCTCCGGGGACCCAGTACTTC
TRBJ2-7	TRBV6-5	-	-	CASSGANSYEQYF	TGTGCCAGCAGCGGAGCCAATTCCTACGAGCAGTACTTC
TRBJ2-3	TRBV6-5	-	few	CASRRGFLTDTQYF	TGTGCCAGCAGGAGAGGTTTTCTCACAGATACGCAGTATTTT
TRBJ2-1	TRBV14	-	once	CASSPSGYYNEQFF	TGTGCCAGCAGCCCCTCGGGGTACTACAATGAGCAGTTCTTC
TRBJ2-1	TRBV6-5	-	-	CASSSNAGPTEQFF	TGTGCCAGCAGCTCCAACGCAGGGCCCACTGAGCAGTTCTTC
TRBJ2-1	TRBV4-1	-	-	CASSQEGFEVREQFF	TGCGCCAGCAGCCAGGAGGGATTTGAGGTCCGGGAGCAGTTCTTC
TRBJ2-7	TRBV7-2	TRBD1	-	CASSRTGIYEQYF	TGTGCCAGCAGCCGGACAGGAATCTACGAGCAGTACTTC
TRBJ2-1	TRBV27	-	-	CASSLIGGRTSYNEQFF	TGTGCCAGCAGTTTAATCGGCGGAAGGACTTCCTACAATGAGCAGTTCTTC
TRBJ2-4	TRBV29-1	TRBD1	-	CSVSQNGQALRNIQYF	TGCAGCGTTTCTCAAAATGGACAGGCTTTGAGGAACATTCAGTACTTC
TRBJ2-2	TRBV15	TRBD1	-	CATSRGGQGNTGELFF	TGTGCCACCAGCAGAGGGGGACAGGGGAACACCGGGGAGCTGTTTTTT
TRBJ2-7	TRBV11-2	TRBD1	-	CASSVGQGWTSSYEQYF	TGTGCCAGCAGCGTGGGACAGGGCTGGACTAGCTCCTACGAGCAGTACTTC
TRBJ1-2	TRBV2	TRBD1	-	CASSERAGGGYGYTF	TGTGCCAGCAGTGAGCGGGCAGGGGGTGGCTATGGCTACACCTTC
TRBJ2-7	TRBV4-1	TRBD2	-	CASSHDQLAGGWSEQYF	TGCGCCAGCAGCCATGATCAACTAGCGGGAGGGTGGAGCGAGCAGTACTTC